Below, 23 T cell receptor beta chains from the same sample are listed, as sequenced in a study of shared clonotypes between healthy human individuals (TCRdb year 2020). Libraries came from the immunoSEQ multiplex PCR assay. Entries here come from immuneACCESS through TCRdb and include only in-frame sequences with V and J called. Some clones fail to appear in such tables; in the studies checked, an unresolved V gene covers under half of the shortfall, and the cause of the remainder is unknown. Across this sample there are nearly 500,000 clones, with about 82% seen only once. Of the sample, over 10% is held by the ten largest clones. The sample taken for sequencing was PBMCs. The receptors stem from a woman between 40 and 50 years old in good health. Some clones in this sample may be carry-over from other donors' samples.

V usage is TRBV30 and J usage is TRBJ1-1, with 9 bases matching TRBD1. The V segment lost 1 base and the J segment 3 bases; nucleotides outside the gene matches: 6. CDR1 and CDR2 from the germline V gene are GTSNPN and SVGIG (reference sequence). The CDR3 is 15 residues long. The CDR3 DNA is TGTGCCTGGAGTGCCCGACAGGGGGGGGACACTGAAGCTTTCTTT. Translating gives CAWSARQGGDTEAFF.

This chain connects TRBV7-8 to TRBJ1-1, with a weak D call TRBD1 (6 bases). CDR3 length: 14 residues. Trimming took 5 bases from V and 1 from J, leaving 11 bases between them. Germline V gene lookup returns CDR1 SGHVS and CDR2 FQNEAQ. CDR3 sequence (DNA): TGTGCCAGCAGCCCTTTCAGGGGGAACACTGAAGCTTTCTTT. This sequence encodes CASSPFRGNTEAFF. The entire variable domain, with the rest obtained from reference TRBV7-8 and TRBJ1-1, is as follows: GAGVSQSPRYKVAKRGQDVALRCDPISGHVSLFWYQQALGQGPEFLTYFQNEAQLDKSGLPSDRFFAERPEGSVSTLKIQRTQQEDSAVYLCASSPFRGNTEAFFGQGTRLTVV.

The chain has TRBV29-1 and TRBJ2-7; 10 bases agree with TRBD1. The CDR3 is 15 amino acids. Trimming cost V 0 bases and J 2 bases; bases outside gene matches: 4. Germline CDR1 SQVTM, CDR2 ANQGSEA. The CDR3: CSVEETGGDAYEQYF. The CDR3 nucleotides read TGCAGCGTTGAAGAGACAGGGGGCGACGCCTACGAGCAGTACTTC.

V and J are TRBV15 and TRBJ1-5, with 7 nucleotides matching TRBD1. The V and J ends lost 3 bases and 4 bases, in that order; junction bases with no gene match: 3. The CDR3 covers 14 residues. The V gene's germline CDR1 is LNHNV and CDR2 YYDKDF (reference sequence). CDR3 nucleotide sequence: TGTGCCACCAGCAGGTGGGGACAGAATCAGCCCCAGCATTTT. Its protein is CATSRWGQNQPQHF.

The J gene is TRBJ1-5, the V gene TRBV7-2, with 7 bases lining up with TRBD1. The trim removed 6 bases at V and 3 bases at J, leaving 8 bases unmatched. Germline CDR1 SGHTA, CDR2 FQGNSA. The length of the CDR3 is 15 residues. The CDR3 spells CASRSTGTVNQPQHF. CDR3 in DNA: TGTGCCAGCAGATCTACCGGGACAGTCAATCAGCCCCAGCATTTT.

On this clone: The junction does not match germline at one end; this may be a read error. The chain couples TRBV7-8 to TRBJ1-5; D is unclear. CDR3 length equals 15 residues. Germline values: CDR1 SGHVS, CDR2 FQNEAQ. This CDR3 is CASSFSTLSNQPQLF. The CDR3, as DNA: TGTGCCAGCAGCTTCTCCACCCTTAGCAATCAGCCCCAGCTTTTT.

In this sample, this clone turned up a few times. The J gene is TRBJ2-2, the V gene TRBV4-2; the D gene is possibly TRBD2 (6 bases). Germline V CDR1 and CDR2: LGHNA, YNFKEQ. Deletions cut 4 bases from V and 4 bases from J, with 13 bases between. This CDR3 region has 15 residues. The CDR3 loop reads CASSPSSSVTGELFF. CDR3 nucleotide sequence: TGTGCCAGCAGCCCGAGCTCTAGCGTCACCGGGGAGCTGTTTTTT.

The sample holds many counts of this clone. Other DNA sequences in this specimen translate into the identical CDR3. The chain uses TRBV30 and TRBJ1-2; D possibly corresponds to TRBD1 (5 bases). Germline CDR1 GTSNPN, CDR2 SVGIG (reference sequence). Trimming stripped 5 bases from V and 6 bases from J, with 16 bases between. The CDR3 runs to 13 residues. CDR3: CAWSTGARNGYTF. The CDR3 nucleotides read TGTGCCTGGTCCACCGGGGCGCGGAATGGCTACACCTTC.

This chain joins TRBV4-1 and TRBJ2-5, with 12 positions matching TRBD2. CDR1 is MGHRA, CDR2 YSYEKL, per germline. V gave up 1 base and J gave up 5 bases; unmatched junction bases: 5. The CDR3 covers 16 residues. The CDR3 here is CASSQGLTSGSETQYF. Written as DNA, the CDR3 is TGCGCCAGCAGCCAAGGGTTGACTAGCGGGAGTGAGACCCAGTACTTC.

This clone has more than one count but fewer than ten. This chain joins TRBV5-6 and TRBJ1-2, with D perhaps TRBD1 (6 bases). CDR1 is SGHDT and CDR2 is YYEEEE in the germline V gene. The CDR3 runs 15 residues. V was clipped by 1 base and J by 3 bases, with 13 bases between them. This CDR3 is CASSLMRGSYYGYTF. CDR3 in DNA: TGTGCCAGCAGCTTGATGAGGGGGTCGTACTATGGCTACACCTTC. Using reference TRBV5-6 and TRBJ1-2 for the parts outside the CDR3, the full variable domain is DAGVTQSPTHLIKTRGQQVTLRCSPKSGHDTVSWYQQALGQGPQFIFQYYEEEERQRGNFPDRFSGHQFPNYSSELNVNALLLGDSALYLCASSLMRGSYYGYTFGSGTRLTVV.

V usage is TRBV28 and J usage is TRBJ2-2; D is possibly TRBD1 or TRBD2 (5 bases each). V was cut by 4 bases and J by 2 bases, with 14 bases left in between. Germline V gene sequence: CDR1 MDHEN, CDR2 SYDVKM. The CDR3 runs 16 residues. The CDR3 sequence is CASSSLGTANTGELFF. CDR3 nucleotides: TGTGCCAGCAGTTCCCTGGGGACCGCTAACACCGGGGAGCTGTTTTTT.

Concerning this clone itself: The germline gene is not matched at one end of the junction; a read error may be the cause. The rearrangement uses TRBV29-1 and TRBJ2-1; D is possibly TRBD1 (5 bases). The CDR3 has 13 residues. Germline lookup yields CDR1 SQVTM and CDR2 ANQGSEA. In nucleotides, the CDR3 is TGCAGCGGGAGACAGAGCTCCTACAGTGAGCAGTTCTTC. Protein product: CSGRQSSYSEQFF.

The CDR3 reads CASSLEAGQGGTETQYF. The CDR3 coding sequence is TGTGCCAGCAGCTTGGAGGCTGGACAGGGGGGAACGGAGACCCAGTACTTC. The rearrangement joins TRBV5-6 to TRBJ2-5, with TRBD1 matching 10 bases. After removal of 0 bases from V and 5 bases from J, the junction contained 10 bases not matched to a gene. Per the germline V gene, CDR1 is SGHDT and CDR2 is YYEEEE. The CDR3 runs 17 residues.

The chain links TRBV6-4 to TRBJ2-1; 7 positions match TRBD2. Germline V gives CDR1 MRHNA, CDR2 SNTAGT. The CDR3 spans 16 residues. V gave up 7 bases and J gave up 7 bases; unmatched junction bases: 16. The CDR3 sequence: CASTPDAGRAPNEQFF. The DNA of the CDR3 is TGTGCCAGCACCCCCGATGCGGGGAGGGCCCCAAATGAGCAGTTCTTC.

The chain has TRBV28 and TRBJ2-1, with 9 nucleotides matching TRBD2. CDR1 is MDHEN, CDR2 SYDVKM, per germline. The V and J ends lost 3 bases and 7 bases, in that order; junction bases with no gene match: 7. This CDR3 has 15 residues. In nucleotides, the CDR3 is TGTGCCAGCAGTTTGGGGCGGGAGGGCGCAAATGAGCAGTTCTTC. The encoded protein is CASSLGREGANEQFF.

The CDR3 nucleotides are TGTGCCAGCAGCTTAAATTGGGGGGAAGGAGAAAAACTGTTTTTT. Amino acids: CASSLNWGEGEKLFF. The V gene is TRBV7-9, the J gene TRBJ1-4, with D perhaps TRBD1 (5 bases). The CDR3 is 15 amino acids. Germline CDR1 SEHNR, CDR2 FQNEAQ (reference sequence). V was clipped by 2 bases and J by 8 bases, with 15 bases between them. Drawing the rest from reference TRBV7-9 and TRBJ1-4, the complete variable domain is DTGVSQNPRHKITKRGQNVTFRCDPISEHNRLYWYRQTLGQGPEFLTYFQNEAQLEKSRLLSDRFSAERPKGSFSTLEIQRTEQGDSAMYLCASSLNWGEGEKLFFGSGTQLSVL.

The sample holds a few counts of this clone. The CDR3 reads CASSLVAGGSSNQPQHF. The CDR3 nucleotides are TGTGCCAGCAGCTTAGTAGCAGGGGGCAGTAGCAATCAGCCCCAGCATTTT. The chain is built from TRBV7-9 and TRBJ1-5; the match to TRBD1 covers 8 bases. From germline, CDR1 is SEHNR and CDR2 FQNEAQ (reference sequence). This CDR3 is 17 amino acids long. With 1 base clipped from V and 0 bases from J, the junction kept 5 bases outside the gene matches.

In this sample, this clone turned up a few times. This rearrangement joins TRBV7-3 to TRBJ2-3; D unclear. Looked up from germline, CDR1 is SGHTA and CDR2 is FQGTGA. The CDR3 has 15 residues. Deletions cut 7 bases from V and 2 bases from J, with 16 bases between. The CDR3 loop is CASTLYPTSTDTQYF. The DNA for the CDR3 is TGTGCCAGCACCCTTTACCCTACGTCCACAGATACGCAGTATTTT.

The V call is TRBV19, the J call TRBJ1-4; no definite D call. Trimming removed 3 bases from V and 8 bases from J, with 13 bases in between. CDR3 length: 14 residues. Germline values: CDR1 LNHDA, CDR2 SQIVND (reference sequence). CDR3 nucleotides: TGTGCCAGTAGTATCTTCGGGGTTCGAGAAAAACTGTTTTTT. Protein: CASSIFGVREKLFF.

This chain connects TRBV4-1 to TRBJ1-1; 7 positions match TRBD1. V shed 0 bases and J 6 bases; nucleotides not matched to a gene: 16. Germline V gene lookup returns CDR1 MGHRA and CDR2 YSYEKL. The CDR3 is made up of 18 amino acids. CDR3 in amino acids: CASSQDRGRTGAHPEAFF. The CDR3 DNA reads TGCGCCAGCAGCCAAGATCGGGGGCGGACAGGTGCGCATCCTGAAGCTTTCTTT.

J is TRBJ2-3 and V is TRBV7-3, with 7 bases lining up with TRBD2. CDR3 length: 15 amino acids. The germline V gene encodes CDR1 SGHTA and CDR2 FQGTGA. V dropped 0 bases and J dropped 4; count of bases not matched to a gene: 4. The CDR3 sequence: CASSLTAGNADTQYF. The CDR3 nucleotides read TGTGCCAGCAGCTTAACAGCGGGAAACGCAGATACGCAGTATTTT.

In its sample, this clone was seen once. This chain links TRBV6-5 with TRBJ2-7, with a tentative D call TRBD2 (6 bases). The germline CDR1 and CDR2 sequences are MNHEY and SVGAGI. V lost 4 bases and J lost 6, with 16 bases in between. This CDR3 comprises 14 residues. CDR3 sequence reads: CASSLEGLLGEQYF. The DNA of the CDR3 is TGTGCCAGCAGTTTGGAGGGCCTCCTGGGCGAGCAGTACTTC.

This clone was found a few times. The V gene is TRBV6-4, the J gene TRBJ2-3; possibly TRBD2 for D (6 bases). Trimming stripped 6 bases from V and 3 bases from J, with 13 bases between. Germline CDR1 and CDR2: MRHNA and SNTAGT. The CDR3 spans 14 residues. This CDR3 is CASSHGGPTDTQYF. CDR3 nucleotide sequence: TGTGCCAGCAGCCACGGAGGGCCGACAGATACGCAGTATTTT.